This T cell receptor (beta chain) was identified in a study of cytomegalovirus exposure and HLA in healthy donors. Points from the study as a whole: In a later analysis, a missense DCLRE1C variant was linked to TCR beta V- and J-gene trimming. Immune exposure was documented only through CMV serostatus. Fewer N-insertions (relative to the roughly 610-donor mean) were reportedly seen in an Asian-associated ancestry cluster in a later analysis.

About this clone itself: Its antigen remains unidentified.

This PCR relied on a set of 60 Vbeta primers and 13 Jbeta primers. Data came from immunoSEQ multiplex PCR; TCRdb stores just in-frame clones and leaves some out. The sample lists over 40,000 clones, 75% to 80% occurring once. The material sequenced was PBMCs. The sequence came from a middle-aged woman in good health and CMV-seropositive.

The CDR3 region has the DNA TGTGCCACTAGAGGGCAGGCTAATGAAAAACTGTTTTTT. It yields the protein CATRGQANEKLFF. V is TRBV7-2 and J is TRBJ1-4; the D is unclear. The CDR3 totals 13 residues. Trimming pared 10 bases from V and 3 bases from J, leaving 12 bases between. CDR1 is SGHTA, CDR2 FQGNSA, per germline.